This T cell receptor beta chain originates from a study of blood T cell repertoires in COVID-19. Looking at the study overall: Nucleic acid was either cDNA or gDNA, and it came from T cells, B-cell-depleted T cells, or PBMCs.

Trimming took 5 bases from V and 1 from J; bases not matched to a gene: 6. This CDR3 is built from 16 residues. The germline V gene has CDR1 LNHDA and CDR2 SQIVND (reference sequence). This clone was counted a single time. TCRdb's table, derived via immunoSEQ multiplex PCR, lists solely in-frame clones and lacks some. Here the sample spans 210,000 or so clones, almost 85% being singletons. The sample comprised peripheral blood. V gene TRBV19 combines with J gene TRBJ1-4, with 8 positions matching TRBD1. The TCR originated in a man aged 50 to 59 with COVID-19, enrolled during active disease. CDR3 nucleotides: TGTGCCAGTAGTCAGGGGGCTCGACAAACTAATGAAAAACTGTTTTTT. Residues: CASSQGARQTNEKLFF.